A single sample gave rise to the 29 T cell receptor beta chains below, sequenced in a study of shared clonotypes between healthy human individuals. Clones were sequenced by immunoSEQ multiplex PCR, and TCRdb holds only the in-frame ones, with some missing. The table records about 1.5 million clones, 96% of them present only once. The sequencing sample was made of naive CD4+ T cells sorted from blood. As to subset: CD45RA+ positively selected. The receptors shown here come from a man between 25 and 39 years old in good health.

The V and J genes are TRBV11-2 and TRBJ2-1; 8 positions match TRBD1. Per the germline V gene, CDR1 is SGHAT and CDR2 is FQNNGV. This CDR3 region has 14 residues. With V trimmed by 7 bases and J by 7 bases, 9 bases remained unmatched. CDR3 residues: CASTPTGGLNEQFF. The CDR3 bases are TGTGCCAGCACCCCCACAGGGGGGTTGAATGAGCAGTTCTTC. The whole variable domain, filled in from reference TRBV11-2 and TRBJ2-1, reads EAGVAQSPRYKIIEKRQSVAFWCNPISGHATLYWYQQILGQGPKLLIQFQNNGVVDDSQLPKDRFSAERLKGVDSTLKIQPAKLEDSAVYLCASTPTGGLNEQFFGPGTRLTVL.

The chain recombines TRBV5-1 with TRBJ2-5, with 10 bases that match TRBD2. CDR1 is SGHRS, CDR2 YFSETQ, per germline. There are 18 residues in the CDR3. V lost 4 bases and J lost 0; bases outside the gene matches: 12. The CDR3, as DNA: TGCGCCAGCAGCCCTCACCCCGGACTAGCGGTCAACCAAGAGACCCAGTACTTC. Translation: CASSPHPGLAVNQETQYF.

The chain links TRBV7-9 to TRBJ2-7, with 10 bases that match TRBD2. CDR3 length equals 16 residues. Trimming took 5 bases from V and 2 from J; bases not matched to a gene: 9. Looked up from germline, CDR1 is SEHNR and CDR2 is FQNEAQ (reference sequence). The CDR3 region has the DNA TGTGCCAGCAGCCCACCGGGACTAGCGCGACCCTACGAGCAGTACTTC. Its translation: CASSPPGLARPYEQYF.

V gene TRBV13 combines with J gene TRBJ2-7; D not resolved. Germline lookup yields CDR1 PRHDT and CDR2 FYEKMQ (reference sequence). CDR3 length: 12 amino acids. The V gene lost 4 bases and the J gene lost 4 bases, with 8 bases spanning the gap. The CDR3 is CASSSNNYEQYF. The CDR3 bases are TGTGCCAGCAGCTCGAACAATTACGAGCAGTACTTC.

The rearrangement links TRBV14 to TRBJ2-6; D is uncertain. The CDR3 extends over 18 amino acids. The V end was cut by 0 bases, the J end by 4 bases, with 16 bases between. Germline CDR1 is SGHDN and CDR2 is FVKESK. CDR3 DNA sequence: TGTGCCAGCAGCCAAGATCGACTGTGGAGTGTGGGGGCCAACGTCCTGACTTTC. Translation gives CASSQDRLWSVGANVLTF.

This chain links TRBV7-9 with TRBJ2-7; D possibly corresponds to TRBD2 (7 bases). Germline CDR1 and CDR2: SEHNR and FQNEAQ (reference sequence). The CDR3 length is 15 residues. Trimming pared 5 bases from V and 1 base from J, leaving 15 bases between. The CDR3 spells CASSPPEGGSYEQYF. Written as DNA, the CDR3 is TGTGCCAGCAGCCCGCCCGAGGGGGGGTCCTACGAGCAGTACTTC.

This clone showed up just once. The V gene is TRBV28, the J gene TRBJ2-1; 7 bases map to TRBD1. CDR1 is MDHEN, CDR2 SYDVKM, per germline. After removal of 6 bases from V and 4 bases from J, the junction contained 21 bases not matched to a gene. The CDR3 loop spans 19 amino acids. Written as DNA, the CDR3 is TGTGCCAGCAGCCGAATTGACAACTCCGGGACAGCCGATTACAATGAGCAGTTCTTC. Its translation is CASSRIDNSGTADYNEQFF.

The rearrangement links TRBV28 to TRBJ1-5, with TRBD1 matching over 7 bases. The CDR3 loop spans 16 amino acids. Trimming at V came to 3 bases and at J to 1 base, leaving 6 bases not matched to a gene. Germline CDR1 is MDHEN and CDR2 is SYDVKM. In nucleotides, the CDR3 is TGTGCCAGCAGTTTTAGACAGGGATGGAGCAATCAGCCCCAGCATTTT. It is translated as CASSFRQGWSNQPQHF.

The chain couples TRBV11-2 to TRBJ2-2; a possible D gene is TRBD2 (6 bases). V lost 4 bases and J lost 5, with 17 bases in between. Germline V gene data show CDR1 as SGHAT and CDR2 as FQNNGV. This CDR3 contains 16 residues. The CDR3, as DNA: TGTGCCAGCAGCTCCGATAGACTAGTAATGACCGGGGAGCTGTTTTTT. Residues: CASSSDRLVMTGELFF.

This clone occurred once. V is TRBV28 and J is TRBJ2-7; D unresolved. This CDR3 has 15 amino acids. Germline V gives CDR1 MDHEN, CDR2 SYDVKM. V was pared by 6 bases and J by 5 bases, with 20 bases between. CDR3 region: CASSDLVFSSHEQYF. CDR3 DNA: TGTGCCAGCAGCGACTTGGTGTTTTCATCCCACGAGCAGTACTTC.

V and J are TRBV6-5 and TRBJ1-2, with 11 nucleotides matching TRBD1. Germline V CDR1 and CDR2: MNHEY, SVGAGI. Trimming cost V 4 bases and J 7 bases; bases outside gene matches: 8. The CDR3 runs to 15 residues. DNA of the CDR3: TGTGCCAGCAGTTCCCCCGGACAGGGGGCCCGTGGCTACACCTTC. The encoded protein is CASSSPGQGARGYTF.

This chain links TRBV6-6 with TRBJ2-7; 8 nucleotides agree with TRBD2. Germline V gene sequence: CDR1 MNHNY, CDR2 SVGAGI (reference sequence). V was clipped by 5 bases and J by 9 bases; unmatched bases: 12. The CDR3 has 14 amino acids. The CDR3 spells CASSITPGGRGQYF. CDR3 coding DNA: TGTGCCAGCAGTATTACTCCGGGGGGGAGGGGGCAGTACTTC.

J is TRBJ2-5 and V is TRBV11-2; D uncertain. V dropped 1 base and J dropped 7 bases, with 16 bases sitting between them. Germline V gene sequence: CDR1 SGHAT, CDR2 FQNNGV. CDR3 length: 15 amino acids. The CDR3 region has the DNA TGTGCCAGCAGCTTAGGGGTTCAAAGCCCAAGGACCCAGTACTTC. Residues: CASSLGVQSPRTQYF.

The chain couples TRBV9 to TRBJ2-2; 8 bases fit TRBD1. V lost 0 bases and J lost 4; bases outside the gene matches: 5. CDR1 SGDLS and CDR2 YYNGEE come from the germline V gene. The CDR3 runs to 16 residues. The DNA for the CDR3 is TGTGCCAGCAGCGTAGAGATCACAGGGGGCACCGGGGAGCTGTTTTTT. Residues: CASSVEITGGTGELFF. Full variable domain (outside the CDR3, taken from reference TRBV9 and TRBJ2-2): DSGVTQTPKHLITATGQRVTLRCSPRSGDLSVYWYQQSLDQGLQFLIQYYNGEERAKGNILERFSAQQFPDLHSELNLSSLELGDSALYFCASSVEITGGTGELFFGEGSRLTVL.

The V and J genes are TRBV7-9 and TRBJ1-4; D is uncertain. Germline loops: CDR1 SEHNR, CDR2 FQNEAQ (reference sequence). V was shortened by 0 bases and J by 7 bases, with 6 bases between the two germline ends. The CDR3 length is 13 residues. The CDR3 region has the DNA TGTGCCAGCAGCTTAGCCCCTTTTGAAAAACTGTTTTTT. Translated, it gives CASSLAPFEKLFF.

Comments on this clone: This sample also contains other DNA sequences that code for the same CDR3. This chain uses TRBV7-9 with TRBJ2-3; no definite D call. Per the germline V gene, CDR1 is SEHNR and CDR2 is FQNEAQ (reference sequence). There are 12 residues in the CDR3. V was trimmed by 5 bases and J by 4 bases, leaving 7 bases between them. CDR3 in DNA: TGTGCCAGCAGCCTACTCTCAGATACGCAGTATTTT. The encoded protein is CASSLLSDTQYF. The full variable domain, in which reference TRBV7-9 and TRBJ2-3 provide the parts outside the CDR3, is DTGVSQNPRHKITKRGQNVTFRCDPISEHNRLYWYRQTLGQGPEFLTYFQNEAQLEKSRLLSDRFSAERPKGSFSTLEIQRTEQGDSAMYLCASSLLSDTQYFGPGTRLTVL.

The chain joins TRBV5-4 to TRBJ2-1, with no clear D. The CDR3 has 15 amino acids. From germline, CDR1 is SGHNT and CDR2 YYREEE (reference sequence). Trimming took 5 bases from V and 0 from J, leaving 12 bases between them. The CDR3 spells CASSATASSYNEQFF. The CDR3 bases are TGTGCCAGCAGTGCGACGGCCAGCTCCTACAATGAGCAGTTCTTC.

V and J are TRBV2 and TRBJ1-4; possibly TRBD1 for D (6 bases). The CDR3 contains 14 residues. Trimming pared 7 bases from V and 8 bases from J, leaving 17 bases between. Germline V lookup: CDR1 SNHLY, CDR2 FYNNEI. CDR3 protein: CASKLQGVGEKLFF. CDR3 nucleotides: TGTGCCAGCAAGCTACAGGGTGTGGGGGAAAAACTGTTTTTT.

This clone has only a few counts. The chain combines TRBV19 with TRBJ1-5; D is ambiguous. CDR1 is LNHDA, CDR2 SQIVND, per germline (reference sequence). Trimming removed 5 bases at V and 3 bases at J, with 8 bases between. This CDR3 spans 13 amino acids. The CDR3 reads CASSLVYNQPQHF. The CDR3 DNA is TGTGCCAGTAGTTTAGTTTACAATCAGCCCCAGCATTTT.

The chain links TRBV2 to TRBJ2-1; perhaps TRBD1 as D (5 bases). V lost 3 bases to trimming and J lost 2 bases, with 5 bases between them. The germline gives CDR1 SNHLY, CDR2 FYNNEI. This CDR3 is 13 amino acids long. The CDR3 DNA sequence: TGTGCCAGCAGTGACAGGGCCTACAATGAGCAGTTCTTC. This encodes CASSDRAYNEQFF.

This clone has just one count. This chain joins TRBV5-1 and TRBJ2-3; 13 bases agree with TRBD2. The CDR3 runs 16 residues. The trim removed 3 bases at V and 4 bases at J, leaving 5 bases unmatched. Germline assignment: CDR1 SGHRS and CDR2 YFSETQ. The CDR3 nucleotides are TGCGCCAGCAGCTACGGACTAGCGGGAGCCGCAGATACGCAGTATTTT. Its translation is CASSYGLAGAADTQYF. Variable domain in full (rest from reference TRBV5-1 and TRBJ2-3): KAGVTQTPRYLIKTRGQQVTLSCSPISGHRSVSWYQQTPGQGLQFLFEYFSETQRNKGNFPGRFSGRQFSNSRSEMNVSTLELGDSALYLCASSYGLAGAADTQYFGPGTRLTVL.

The chain links TRBV27 to TRBJ2-3; 7 nucleotides match TRBD2. Germline CDR1 reads MNHEY; CDR2 reads SMNVEV (reference sequence). J gave up 2 bases and V 3 bases, and 8 bases lay outside the gene matches. This CDR3 region has 16 residues. The CDR3 coding sequence is TGTGCCAGCAGTTTGCAGGGACTACCCGCCACAGATACGCAGTATTTT. Its translation is CASSLQGLPATDTQYF.

The chain has TRBV7-6 and TRBJ2-5, with 11 bases lining up with TRBD2. The CDR3 covers 16 residues. Trimming cost V 5 bases and J 1 base; bases outside gene matches: 6. Germline loops: CDR1 SGHVS, CDR2 FNYEAQ. CDR3 loop: CASSPTSGSPQETQYF. CDR3 in DNA: TGTGCCAGCAGCCCAACTAGCGGGAGTCCCCAAGAGACCCAGTACTTC.

This chain joins TRBV29-1 and TRBJ2-2, with 10 bases lining up with TRBD1. CDR3 length: 17 amino acids. Trimming took 1 base from V and 4 from J; bases not matched to a gene: 9. Germline values: CDR1 SQVTM, CDR2 ANQGSEA. The DNA of the CDR3 is TGCAGCGTTGAAGGAGTGGCCGGGACAGGGGTCACCGGGGAGCTGTTTTTT. This encodes CSVEGVAGTGVTGELFF.

The CDR3 DNA sequence: TGTGCCAGCAGCCGGACTAGCGGAGGACGTAGCACAGATACGCAGTATTTT. It yields the protein CASSRTSGGRSTDTQYF. The J gene is TRBJ2-3, the V gene TRBV11-2; 10 bases fit TRBD2. J gave up 0 bases and V 5 bases, and 8 bases lay outside the gene matches. CDR1 and CDR2 from the germline V gene are SGHAT and FQNNGV. CDR3 length equals 17 residues.

The genes are TRBV11-2 and TRBJ2-7; D not resolved. V lost 3 bases to trimming and J lost 0 bases, with 9 bases between them. From germline, CDR1 is SGHAT and CDR2 FQNNGV. The CDR3 has 14 residues. The CDR3 is CASSLERSSYEQYF. The CDR3 DNA reads as TGTGCCAGCAGCTTGGAACGGAGCTCCTACGAGCAGTACTTC.

The V call is TRBV7-2, the J call TRBJ2-7, with TRBD1 matching over 9 bases. This CDR3 is 16 amino acids long. Trimming at V came to 5 bases and at J to 3 bases, leaving 11 bases not matched to a gene. CDR1 is SGHTA and CDR2 is FQGNSA in the germline V gene. For the CDR3, the DNA is TGTGCCAGCAGCACTAATCCGGGACAGGGACTCTACGAGCAGTACTTC. This gives the protein CASSTNPGQGLYEQYF.

V gene TRBV30 combines with J gene TRBJ2-1; tentatively, D is TRBD2 (7 bases). The CDR3 consists of 16 residues. The V end lost 4 bases, the J end lost 6 bases, and 22 bases lay between the germline ends. Per germline, CDR1 GTSNPN and CDR2 SVGIG (reference sequence). CDR3 sequence (DNA): TGTGCCTGGATAGGGGGACGCGGGAGATATGGCAATGAGCAGTTCTTC. Its protein is CAWIGGRGRYGNEQFF.

The chain has TRBV7-9 and TRBJ2-7; 8 bases match TRBD1. The germline V gene has CDR1 SEHNR and CDR2 FQNEAQ (reference sequence). Trimming at V came to 6 bases and at J to 2 bases, leaving 9 bases not matched to a gene. The CDR3 has 15 amino acids. The CDR3 region is CASSHRGSTPYEQYF. The CDR3 DNA follows: TGTGCCAGCAGTCACAGGGGGTCAACGCCCTACGAGCAGTACTTC.